This TCR beta chain was sequenced for a study of molecular identifiers for immune sequencing clone quantification. Study results and caveats: Over 97% of effector molecules, but under 1% in naive cells, were held by clones with more than 20 RNA copies.

From 20,000 to 1,000,000 sorted cells, naive CD8 libraries were generated with 10%, 30% or 50% RNA. Bulk TCR libraries were made with methods that had been previously described and with listed TCR primers. TCRdb recomputed calls from the PCR reads with MiXCR, one row per CDR3 protein. In the table there are just under 65,000 distinct CDR3 sequences, around 17% of which are singletons. The table lists this clonotype with many counts. Antigen specificity is unknown. V trimming: 5 bases; J trimming: 2 bases; junction bases outside the gene matches: 9. Per germline, CDR1 MDHEN and CDR2 SYDVKM. The CDR3 has 16 residues.

The TCR was taken from a human donor in good health. Some libraries in this study had Jurkat cell RNA spiked in. This rearrangement joins TRBV28 to TRBJ2-3, with 8 positions matching TRBD1. The sample was naive CD8+ T cells from blood, with Jurkat cell RNA spiked in. Subset here: FACS-sorted CD8+CD4-CCR7+CD45RA+ naive T cells. The CDR3 loop is CASSAQGEKLTDTQYF. DNA for the CDR3: TGTGCCAGCAGTGCACAGGGGGAGAAACTCACAGATACGCAGTATTTT. Complete variable domain (other parts from reference TRBV28 and TRBJ2-3): DVKVTQSSRYLVKRTGEKVFLECVQDMDHENMFWYRQDPGLGLRLIYFSYDVKMKEKGDIPEGYSVSREKKERFSLILESASTNQTSMYLCASSAQGEKLTDTQYFGPGTRLTVL.